The rows below give T cell receptor beta chains drawn from one sample of a study of blood T cell repertoires in COVID-19. The assay was immunoSEQ multiplex PCR, and TCRdb's table has in-frame clones only and misses some. The sample lists 250,000 to 300,000 clones; approximately 86% were seen once. The sequenced material came from peripheral blood. Receptors originate from a woman between 65 and 79 years old with COVID-19, enrolled during active disease. Each CDR3 is given with its conserved first and last residue. The D gene is left open where the match is weak. Where a row states a size, it is once, few, many or the class of an expanded clone; other rows omit it.

D gene: TRBD1
J gene: TRBJ1-2
V gene: TRBV27
clone size: NA
CDR3 protein: CASRPTGAANYGYTF
CDR3 DNA: TGTGCCAGCAGGCCCACAGGGGCGGCTAACTATGGCTACACCTTC

D gene: NA
J gene: TRBJ1-5
V gene: TRBV6-4
clone size: NA
CDR3 protein: CASSAREGQPQHF
CDR3 DNA: TGTGCCAGCAGTGCCCGGGAGGGACAGCCCCAGCATTTT

D gene: TRBD1
J gene: TRBJ2-2
V gene: TRBV19
clone size: NA
CDR3 protein: CASSRWTGVNTGELFF
CDR3 DNA: TGTGCCAGTAGTAGATGGACAGGGGTCAACACCGGGGAGCTGTTTTTT

D gene: TRBD1
J gene: TRBJ2-5
V gene: TRBV19
clone size: NA
CDR3 protein: CASSGFRGQGQETQYF
CDR3 DNA: TGTGCCAGTAGTGGTTTCCGAGGACAGGGCCAAGAGACCCAGTACTTC

D gene: NA
J gene: TRBJ1-5
V gene: TRBV10-2
clone size: once
CDR3 protein: CASSAGYSNQPQHF
CDR3 DNA: TGCGCCAGCAGTGCCGGGTATAGCAATCAGCCCCAGCATTTT

D gene: TRBD2
J gene: TRBJ2-5
V gene: TRBV6-2/TRBV6-3
clone size: NA
CDR3 protein: CASSYGAGGRETQYF
CDR3 DNA: TGTGCCAGCAGTTACGGAGCGGGGGGGCGTGAGACCCAGTACTTC

D gene: TRBD1
J gene: TRBJ1-2
V gene: TRBV19
clone size: NA
CDR3 protein: CASSPSTGRYGYTF
CDR3 DNA: TGTGCCAGTAGCCCCTCGACAGGGCGATATGGCTACACCTTC

D gene: NA
J gene: TRBJ2-2
V gene: TRBV7-2
clone size: NA
CDR3 protein: CASRASAGELFF
CDR3 DNA: TGTGCCAGCAGGGCTAGCGCCGGGGAGCTGTTTTTT

D gene: NA
J gene: TRBJ2-5
V gene: TRBV10-2
clone size: NA
CDR3 protein: CASSSFREPIETQYF
CDR3 DNA: TGCGCCAGCAGTTCGTTTAGGGAGCCAATAGAGACCCAGTACTTC

D gene: TRBD2
J gene: TRBJ2-5
V gene: TRBV5-4
clone size: NA
CDR3 protein: CASSRGLAGLQETQYF
CDR3 DNA: TGTGCCAGCAGCAGGGGACTAGCGGGGCTCCAAGAGACCCAGTACTTC

D gene: NA
J gene: TRBJ2-2
V gene: TRBV29-1
clone size: NA
CDR3 protein: CSVEANGELFF
CDR3 DNA: TGCAGCGTTGAAGCCAACGGGGAGCTGTTTTTT

D gene: TRBD2
J gene: TRBJ2-3
V gene: TRBV5-4
clone size: NA
CDR3 protein: CASSLRDYPRTDTQYF
CDR3 DNA: TGTGCCAGCAGCCTTCGGGACTACCCCCGCACAGATACGCAGTATTTT

D gene: NA
J gene: TRBJ2-3
V gene: TRBV19
clone size: NA
CDR3 protein: CASSIGGTDTDTQYF
CDR3 DNA: TGTGCCAGTAGTATCGGAGGGACGGATACAGATACGCAGTATTTT

D gene: NA
J gene: TRBJ2-7
V gene: TRBV19
clone size: once
CDR3 protein: CASSMKGTYEQYF
CDR3 DNA: TGTGCCAGTAGTATGAAGGGGACCTACGAGCAGTACTTC

D gene: TRBD2
J gene: TRBJ2-1
V gene: TRBV7-3
clone size: once
CDR3 protein: CASSLTLAGNEQFF
CDR3 DNA: TGTGCCAGCAGCTTAACCCTAGCGGGCAATGAGCAGTTCTTC

D gene: NA
J gene: TRBJ2-7
V gene: TRBV3-1/TRBV3-2
clone size: NA
CDR3 protein: CASSVGGAVAYEQYF
CDR3 DNA: TGTGCCAGCAGTGTAGGCGGAGCGGTGGCCTACGAGCAGTACTTC

D gene: NA
J gene: TRBJ1-1
V gene: TRBV4-1
clone size: NA
CDR3 protein: CASSQGTDNTEAFF
CDR3 DNA: TGCGCCAGCAGCCAAGGGACAGACAACACTGAAGCTTTCTTT

D gene: NA
J gene: TRBJ1-1
V gene: TRBV11-3
clone size: few
CDR3 protein: CASSSETGGRAFF
CDR3 DNA: TGTGCCAGCAGCTCCGAAACGGGGGGCCGAGCTTTCTTT

D gene: NA
J gene: TRBJ2-1
V gene: TRBV29-1
clone size: NA
CDR3 protein: CSVDRGSYNEQFF
CDR3 DNA: TGCAGCGTTGATCGGGGCTCCTACAATGAGCAGTTCTTC

D gene: TRBD2
J gene: TRBJ2-1
V gene: TRBV7-3
clone size: NA
CDR3 protein: CASSGTSGNYNEQFF
CDR3 DNA: TGTGCCAGCAGCGGGACTAGCGGGAATTACAATGAGCAGTTCTTC

D gene: TRBD1
J gene: TRBJ1-1
V gene: TRBV7-9
clone size: NA
CDR3 protein: CASSLYTGGNTEAFF
CDR3 DNA: TGTGCCAGCAGCTTATATACAGGGGGGAACACTGAAGCTTTCTTT

D gene: NA
J gene: TRBJ1-6
V gene: TRBV3-1/TRBV3-2
clone size: few
CDR3 protein: CASSQDLRSTLHF
CDR3 DNA: TGTGCCAGCAGCCAAGATCTTCGGAGCACCCTCCACTTT

D gene: NA
J gene: TRBJ1-1
V gene: TRBV7-2
clone size: NA
CDR3 protein: CASSLVEGQAFF
CDR3 DNA: TGTGCCAGCAGCTTAGTGGAGGGACAAGCTTTCTTT

D gene: TRBD1
J gene: TRBJ1-1
V gene: TRBV19
clone size: NA
CDR3 protein: CASSRQGRNTEAFF
CDR3 DNA: TGTGCCAGTAGTAGACAGGGAAGAAACACTGAAGCTTTCTTT

D gene: NA
J gene: TRBJ2-1
V gene: TRBV5-1
clone size: NA
CDR3 protein: CASSPRTASSYNEQFF
CDR3 DNA: TGCGCCAGCAGCCCCCGGACAGCGAGCTCCTACAATGAGCAGTTCTTC

D gene: NA
J gene: TRBJ2-1
V gene: TRBV21-1
clone size: NA
CDR3 protein: CASSNRGTSNNEQFF
CDR3 DNA: TGTGCCAGCAGCAACAGGGGAACCTCTAACAATGAGCAGTTCTTC

D gene: NA
J gene: TRBJ1-1
V gene: TRBV30
clone size: NA
CDR3 protein: CAWITDNTEAFF
CDR3 DNA: TGTGCCTGGATTACAGATAACACTGAAGCTTTCTTT

D gene: TRBD1
J gene: TRBJ1-3
V gene: TRBV2
clone size: once
CDR3 protein: CASREQGASGNTIYF
CDR3 DNA: TGTGCCAGCAGAGAACAGGGGGCATCCGGAAACACCATATATTTT

D gene: NA
J gene: TRBJ2-7
V gene: TRBV18
clone size: NA
CDR3 protein: CASTLFPVVTYEQYF
CDR3 DNA: TGTGCCAGCACCCTATTCCCCGTAGTGACCTACGAGCAGTACTTC

D gene: TRBD2
J gene: TRBJ2-5
V gene: TRBV24-1
clone size: NA
CDR3 protein: CATQAGATVQTQYF
CDR3 DNA: TGTGCCACCCAAGCGGGGGCCACCGTTCAAACCCAGTACTTC

D gene: TRBD1
J gene: TRBJ2-7
V gene: TRBV4-2
clone size: NA
CDR3 protein: CASSQGLGQTYEQYF
CDR3 DNA: TGTGCCAGCAGCCAAGGCCTGGGACAGACCTACGAGCAGTACTTC

D gene: NA
J gene: TRBJ2-5
V gene: TRBV24-1
clone size: NA
CDR3 protein: CATSDPGGDTRGETQYF
CDR3 DNA: TGTGCCACCAGTGACCCTGGGGGGGACACCCGAGGGGAGACCCAGTACTTC

D gene: TRBD1
J gene: TRBJ2-7
V gene: TRBV6-2/TRBV6-3
clone size: NA
CDR3 protein: CASSYGPPGQGAYEQYF
CDR3 DNA: TGTGCCAGCAGTTATGGGCCACCGGGACAGGGGGCGTACGAGCAGTACTTC

D gene: TRBD1
J gene: TRBJ1-1
V gene: TRBV5-1
clone size: NA
CDR3 protein: CASSNRDSTLNTEAFF
CDR3 DNA: TGCGCCAGCAGCAACCGGGACAGTACTCTAAACACTGAAGCTTTCTTT

D gene: TRBD1
J gene: TRBJ1-2
V gene: TRBV5-1
clone size: NA
CDR3 protein: CASSRGQGSGYTF
CDR3 DNA: TGCGCCAGCAGCCGGGGACAGGGTTCTGGCTACACCTTC